These 16 T cell receptor beta chains came from one sample sequenced in a study of blood T cell repertoires in COVID-19 (dated by TCRdb to about 2020). The protocol used for the library was the immunoSEQ multiplex PCR assay. Held by TCRdb, this immuneACCESS table contains in-frame sequences only and omits some clones. Under half of the omission traces to an unresolved V gene where checked; the cause of the rest is unknown. The sample table lists roughly 250,000 clones, about four fifths of them with a count of one. The ten largest make up roughly a tenth of the sample. Sequencing was carried out using peripheral blood. The receptors here all came from a woman over 75 with acute or convalescent COVID-19.

This clone was found once. This chain connects TRBV18 to TRBJ2-3, with 13 bases aligning to TRBD2. V lost 3 bases to trimming and J lost 7 bases; unmatched junction nucleotides: 4. CDR1 and CDR2 from the germline V gene are KGHSH and LQKENI. The CDR3 has 15 amino acids. CDR3 in amino acids: CASSPGLAGRNTQYF. For the CDR3, the DNA is TGTGCCAGCTCACCGGGACTAGCGGGGCGCAATACGCAGTATTTT.

The CDR3 DNA is TGTGCCAGCAGGGCCAGGGGGACCATGGTGACCCAGTACTTC. It codes for CASRARGTMVTQYF. The chain uses TRBV2 and TRBJ2-5, with 7 positions matching TRBD1. This CDR3 is 14 amino acids long. Germline CDR1 SNHLY, CDR2 FYNNEI. J was trimmed by 7 bases and V by 6 bases; bases with no gene match: 11. The full variable domain, its missing parts supplied by reference TRBV2 and TRBJ2-5, is EPEVTQTPSHQVTQMGQEVILRCVPISNHLYFYWYRQILGQKVEFLVSFYNNEISEKSEIFDDQFSVERPDGSNFTLKIRSTKLEDSAMYFCASRARGTMVTQYFGPGTRLLVL.

Written as DNA, the CDR3 is TGTGCCAGCAGCTTGGGAGCAAATAATTCACCCCTCCACTTT. Translating gives CASSLGANNSPLHF. The V and J genes are TRBV7-8 and TRBJ1-6, with D hard to call. The V gene lost 3 bases and the J gene lost 5 bases, with 8 bases spanning the gap. The CDR3 sequence is 14 residues long. Germline V gives CDR1 SGHVS, CDR2 FQNEAQ.

The V and J genes are TRBV23-1 and TRBJ1-5; D ambiguous. TRBV23-1 is an ORF, with its function uncertain. Trimming pared 7 bases from V and 1 base from J, leaving 17 bases between. This CDR3 contains 16 residues. CDR3 nucleotide sequence: TGCGCCAGCACCACAAGGAGGTGTTACAGCAATCAGCCCCAGCATTTT. This gives the protein CASTTRRCYSNQPQHF.

This clone has only a few counts. The chain employs TRBV19 and TRBJ2-5, with D hard to call. From germline, CDR1 is LNHDA and CDR2 SQIVND (reference sequence). V lost 7 bases, J lost 0 bases, and 15 bases lay in between. The CDR3 contains 15 residues. The CDR3 DNA follows: TGTGCCAGTACAGTATCGTTCGGGTACCAAGAGACCCAGTACTTC. Its translation: CASTVSFGYQETQYF.

The genes are TRBV24-1 and TRBJ2-3; D is possibly TRBD2 (5 bases). The CDR3 has 15 amino acids. V shed 1 base and J shed 4 bases, with 11 bases lying between them. CDR1 and CDR2 (germline): KGHDR, SFDVKD. CDR3 amino acids: CATSDFGVGADTQYF. As DNA, the CDR3 is TGTGCCACCAGTGATTTCGGGGTTGGCGCAGATACGCAGTATTTT.

The rearrangement joins TRBV9 to TRBJ2-2, with D possibly matching TRBD2 (6 bases). The germline V gene encodes CDR1 SGDLS and CDR2 YYNGEE. Trimming left V 4 bases short and J 3 bases short, with 16 bases between. The CDR3 totals 16 residues. The CDR3 region has the DNA TGTGCCAGCAGCACAACCGGGACTTCACACACCGGGGAGCTGTTTTTT. It encodes CASSTTGTSHTGELFF.

The rearrangement links TRBV5-1 to TRBJ2-5, with 13 bases lining up with TRBD2. With 4 bases clipped from V and 4 bases from J, the junction kept 10 bases outside the gene matches. CDR3 length equals 17 residues. CDR1 is SGHRS, CDR2 YFSETQ, per germline. The DNA for the CDR3 is TGCGCCAGCAGCCTCACGACTAGCGGGGGGTTAGGAGAGACCCAGTACTTC. Residues: CASSLTTSGGLGETQYF.

In its sample, this clone was seen once. The V gene is TRBV7-3, the J gene TRBJ2-3; 14 positions agree with TRBD2. Germline-derived CDR1 and CDR2 are SGHTA and FQGTGA. V trimming: 6 bases; J trimming: 7 bases; junction bases outside the gene matches: 15. This CDR3 comprises 18 residues. CDR3 nucleotides: TGTGCCAGCAGTAAGCGATGGGGACTAGCGGGGGATTCGAATACGCAGTATTTT. Protein product: CASSKRWGLAGDSNTQYF.

The chain carries TRBV5-5 and TRBJ2-7, with 10 bases matching TRBD2. The V gene end was trimmed by 2 bases and the J gene end by 2 bases; junction bases not matched to a gene: 4. The CDR3 covers 15 residues. The V gene's germline CDR1 is SGHKS and CDR2 YYEKEE (reference sequence). In DNA form, the CDR3 reads TGTGCCAGCAGCTTTTTAGCGGGGGGAACCTACGAGCAGTACTTC. Its protein is CASSFLAGGTYEQYF.

This clone was counted only a few times. The chain carries TRBV19 and TRBJ2-2; 10 nucleotides match TRBD2. Germline lookup yields CDR1 LNHDA and CDR2 SQIVND (reference sequence). With V trimmed by 7 bases and J by 5 bases, 10 bases remained unmatched. The CDR3 is made up of 16 amino acids. CDR3 sequence reads: CASKERGGRRTGELFF. CDR3 coding DNA: TGTGCCAGTAAGGAGCGGGGGGGCCGACGAACCGGGGAGCTGTTTTTT.

On this clone itself: Other DNA sequences within the sample encode an identical CDR3. The chain joins TRBV5-1 to TRBJ2-1, with a possible D match to TRBD2 (6 bases). CDR3 length: 14 amino acids. V lost 0 bases, J lost 6 bases, and 10 bases lay in between. CDR1 is SGHRS and CDR2 is YFSETQ in the germline V gene. CDR3 nucleotides: TGCGCCAGCAGCTTGGAAGGGCGGGGCAATGAGCAGTTCTTC. Amino acids: CASSLEGRGNEQFF. The whole variable domain, remainder taken from reference TRBV5-1 and TRBJ2-1, is KAGVTQTPRYLIKTRGQQVTLSCSPISGHRSVSWYQQTPGQGLQFLFEYFSETQRNKGNFPGRFSGRQFSNSRSEMNVSTLELGDSALYLCASSLEGRGNEQFFGPGTRLTVL.

The rearrangement links TRBV12-3 or TRBV12-4 to TRBJ1-1; a weak D match, TRBD1 (5 bases). The V gene lost 5 bases and the J gene lost 3 bases, with 10 bases spanning the gap. This CDR3 contains 13 residues. The CDR3 nucleotides read TGTGCCAGCAGTCCACAGGTTTACACTGAAGCTTTCTTT. Translation gives CASSPQVYTEAFF.

The rearrangement joins TRBV27 to TRBJ2-2; 7 bases match TRBD1. With V trimmed by 0 bases and J by 6 bases, 7 bases remained unmatched. This CDR3 has 16 residues. Per the germline V gene, CDR1 is MNHEY and CDR2 is SMNVEV (reference sequence). In DNA, the CDR3 is TGTGCCAGCAGTTTATCGCCCAACAGGGGCGCCGGGGAGCTGTTTTTT. Translated, it gives CASSLSPNRGAGELFF.

The genes are TRBV27 and TRBJ2-4; 8 bases align to TRBD1. The CDR3 extends over 18 amino acids. Trimming took 4 bases from V and 0 from J; bases not matched to a gene: 11. Looked up from germline, CDR1 is MNHEY and CDR2 is SMNVEV (reference sequence). This CDR3 reads CASSSYKTGDLAKNIQYF. The CDR3 coding sequence is TGTGCCAGCAGTTCGTATAAGACAGGGGACCTAGCCAAAAACATTCAGTACTTC.

The rearrangement links TRBV11-3 to TRBJ2-1, with D unclear. The CDR3 has 14 residues. Germline CDR1 SGHNT, CDR2 YENEEA. V lost 7 bases and J 2 bases, leaving 12 bases between the germline ends. The CDR3: CASKPGGTYNEQFF. CDR3 sequence (DNA): TGTGCCAGCAAACCGGGTGGAACCTACAATGAGCAGTTCTTC.